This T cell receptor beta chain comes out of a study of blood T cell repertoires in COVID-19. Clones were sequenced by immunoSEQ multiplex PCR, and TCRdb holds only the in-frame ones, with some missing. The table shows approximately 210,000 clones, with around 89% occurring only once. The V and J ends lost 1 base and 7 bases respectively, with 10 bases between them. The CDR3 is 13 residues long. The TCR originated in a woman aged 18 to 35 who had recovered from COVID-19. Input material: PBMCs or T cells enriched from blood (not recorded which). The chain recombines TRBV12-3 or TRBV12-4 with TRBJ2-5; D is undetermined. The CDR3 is CASSLDNFLTQYF. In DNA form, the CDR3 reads TGTGCCAGCAGTTTAGACAATTTTCTGACCCAGTACTTC.